This TCR beta chain was retrieved from a study of blood T cell repertoires in COVID-19. The V gene end was trimmed by 6 bases and the J gene end by 2 bases; junction bases not matched to a gene: 7. The CDR3 extends over 14 amino acids. The germline V gene encodes CDR1 ENHRY and CDR2 SYGVKD. The assay was immunoSEQ multiplex PCR, and TCRdb's table has in-frame clones only and misses some. The sample shows some 150,000 clones, approximately 83% of them seen only once. Sequences were obtained from peripheral blood. This clonotype originated in a woman aged 55-69 years with COVID-19, enrolled during active disease. The gene calls are TRBV10-3 and TRBJ2-7; 7 bases match TRBD1. The CDR3 DNA follows: TGTGCCATCAGCGGGGACAGCTTCCCCTACGAGCAGTACTTC. Protein sequence: CAISGDSFPYEQYF.